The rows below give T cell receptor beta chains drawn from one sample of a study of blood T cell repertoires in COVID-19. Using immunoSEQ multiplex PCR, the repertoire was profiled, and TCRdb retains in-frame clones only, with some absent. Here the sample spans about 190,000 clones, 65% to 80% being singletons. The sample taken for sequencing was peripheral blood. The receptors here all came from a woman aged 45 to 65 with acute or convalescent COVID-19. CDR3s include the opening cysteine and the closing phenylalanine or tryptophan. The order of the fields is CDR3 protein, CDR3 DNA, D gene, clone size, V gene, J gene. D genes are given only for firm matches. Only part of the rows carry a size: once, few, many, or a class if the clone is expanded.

CASSWTGTDNEQFF	TGTGCCAGCAGCTGGACCGGGACAGACAATGAGCAGTTCTTC	TRBD1	.	TRBV5-5	TRBJ2-1
CASSSPKQGANYGYTF	TGTGCCAGCAGCTCCCCCAAACAGGGGGCTAACTATGGCTACACCTTC	TRBD1	few	TRBV7-6	TRBJ1-2
CASSLDSGGASSYNEQFF	TGTGCCAGCAGCTTAGATAGCGGGGGGGCCTCGTCCTACAATGAGCAGTTCTTC	TRBD2	.	TRBV7-6	TRBJ2-1
CASSQDATGENTGELFF	TGCGCCAGCAGCCAAGATGCGACAGGGGAGAACACCGGGGAGCTGTTTTTT	TRBD1	.	TRBV4-1	TRBJ2-2
CASSVDRGTEAFF	TGTGCCAGCAGCGTAGATCGGGGAACTGAAGCTTTCTTT	.	.	TRBV9	TRBJ1-1
CASSPSRGSAYTDTQYF	TGTGCCAGCAGCCCAAGCCGCGGGAGTGCCTACACAGATACGCAGTATTTT	TRBD2	once	TRBV7-2	TRBJ2-3
CSVGLGQGINTEAFF	TGCAGCGTTGGGTTGGGACAGGGGATCAACACTGAAGCTTTCTTT	TRBD1	.	TRBV29-1	TRBJ1-1
CASSLGPDFYNEQFF	TGCGCCAGCAGCTTGGGACCGGACTTCTACAATGAGCAGTTCTTC	.	.	TRBV5-1	TRBJ2-1
CASSYMRGRTDTQYF	TGTGCCAGCAGTTACATGAGGGGGCGGACAGATACGCAGTATTTT	TRBD1	.	TRBV6-5	TRBJ2-3
CASSLWRGTGNEKLFF	TGTGCCAGCAGTTTATGGCGCGGGACAGGGAATGAAAAACTGTTTTTT	TRBD1	few	TRBV27	TRBJ1-4
CASSSGTGLSNEQFF	TGTGCCAGCAGCTCCGGGACAGGTTTGTCCAATGAGCAGTTCTTC	TRBD1	many	TRBV9	TRBJ2-1
CASSQDNGGTQETQYF	TGCGCCAGCAGCCAAGATAACGGGGGAACGCAAGAGACCCAGTACTTC	.	.	TRBV4-3	TRBJ2-5
CASGTSSGSEGYTF	TGTGCCAGCGGAACGTCGTCAGGGTCTGAGGGCTACACCTTC	.	few	TRBV6-5	TRBJ1-2